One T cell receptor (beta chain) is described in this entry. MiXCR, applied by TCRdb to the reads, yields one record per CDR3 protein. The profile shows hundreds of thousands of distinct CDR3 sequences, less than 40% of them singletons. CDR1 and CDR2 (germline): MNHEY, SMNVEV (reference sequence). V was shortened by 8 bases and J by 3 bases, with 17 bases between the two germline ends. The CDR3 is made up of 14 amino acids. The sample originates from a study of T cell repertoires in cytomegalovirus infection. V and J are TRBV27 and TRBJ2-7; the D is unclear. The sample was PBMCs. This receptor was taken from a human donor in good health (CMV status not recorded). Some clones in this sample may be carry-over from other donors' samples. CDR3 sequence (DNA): TGTGCCAGCCGTCGGTTGTGGCCAAACTACGAGCAGTACTTC. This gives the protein CASRRLWPNYEQYF.